The clone carrying this TCR beta chain was counted between two and nine times. In TCRdb, the RT-PCR reads were re-called with MiXCR into one record per CDR3 protein. The repertoire holds 150,000 to 200,000 distinct CDR3 sequences, with about 24% as singletons. The sample is drawn from a study of patients and donors after allogeneic stem cell transplantation. Germline V CDR1 and CDR2: SNHLY, FYNNEI. Trimming removed 3 bases from V and 0 bases from J, with 12 bases in between. The CDR3 covers 16 residues. This TCR came from a human donor who was either an allogeneic HSCT recipient or a stem cell or donor lymphocyte infusion donor (not recorded which). It is not recorded whose cells these are; they may come from a transplant donor. The specimen was blood, either unsorted or a sorted T cell fraction (not recorded which). V gene TRBV2 combines with J gene TRBJ2-1; a possible D gene is TRBD2 (6 bases). Here the CDR3 reads CASSEKLASSYNEQFF. CDR3 in DNA: TGTGCCAGCAGTGAGAAACTAGCAAGCTCCTACAATGAGCAGTTCTTC.